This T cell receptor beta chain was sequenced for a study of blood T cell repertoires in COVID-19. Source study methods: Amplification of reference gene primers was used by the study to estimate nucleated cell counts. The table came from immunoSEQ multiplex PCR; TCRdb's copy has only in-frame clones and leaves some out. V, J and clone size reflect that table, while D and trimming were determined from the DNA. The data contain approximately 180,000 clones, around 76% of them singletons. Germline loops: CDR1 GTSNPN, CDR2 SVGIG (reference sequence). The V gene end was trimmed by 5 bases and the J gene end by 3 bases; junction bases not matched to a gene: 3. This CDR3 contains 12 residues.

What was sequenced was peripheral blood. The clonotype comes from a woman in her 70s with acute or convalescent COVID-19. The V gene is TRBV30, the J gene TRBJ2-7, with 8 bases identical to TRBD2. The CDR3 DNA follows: TGTGCCTGGGGGAGCGGGGGCTACGAGCAGTACTTC. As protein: CAWGSGGYEQYF.